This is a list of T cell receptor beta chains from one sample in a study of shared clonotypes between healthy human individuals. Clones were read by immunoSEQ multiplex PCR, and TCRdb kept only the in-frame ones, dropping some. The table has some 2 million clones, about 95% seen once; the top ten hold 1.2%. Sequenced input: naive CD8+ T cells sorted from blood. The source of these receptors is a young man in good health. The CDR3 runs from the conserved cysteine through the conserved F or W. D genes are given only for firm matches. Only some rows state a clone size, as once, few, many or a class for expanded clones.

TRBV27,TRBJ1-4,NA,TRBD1,CASSQGQGAVGVEKLFF,TGTGCCAGCAGTCAGGGACAGGGGGCTGTGGGGGTTGAAAAACTGTTTTTT
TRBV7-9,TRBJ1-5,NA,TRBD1,CASSLAGTGSNQPQHF,TGTGCCAGCAGCTTAGCTGGGACAGGGTCCAATCAGCCCCAGCATTTT
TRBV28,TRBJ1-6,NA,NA,CASSFEGAGGPLHF,TGTGCCAGCAGTTTTGAAGGGGCAGGAGGACCCCTCCACTTT
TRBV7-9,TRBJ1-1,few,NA,CASSLDRDEAFF,TGTGCCAGCAGCTTGGATCGGGATGAAGCTTTCTTT
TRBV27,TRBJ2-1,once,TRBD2,CASSWGRGEGVYNEQFF,TGTGCCAGCAGTTGGGGCCGGGGGGAGGGCGTATACAATGAGCAGTTCTTC
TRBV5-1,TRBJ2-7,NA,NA,CASSLSGGYEQYF,TGCGCCAGCAGCCTTTCCGGGGGCTACGAGCAGTACTTC
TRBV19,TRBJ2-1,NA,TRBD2,CASSLLAGGPNEQFF,TGTGCCAGTAGTCTACTAGCGGGAGGGCCCAATGAGCAGTTCTTC
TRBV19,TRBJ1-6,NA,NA,CATRAVGSPLHF,TGTGCCACCCGAGCCGTAGGTTCACCCCTCCACTTT
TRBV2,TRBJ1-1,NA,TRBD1,CASTGTGMNTEAFF,TGTGCCAGCACCGGGACAGGTATGAACACTGAAGCTTTCTTT
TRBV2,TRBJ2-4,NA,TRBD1,CASSERQGFPKNIQYF,TGTGCCAGCAGTGAGAGACAGGGCTTTCCCAAAAACATTCAGTACTTC
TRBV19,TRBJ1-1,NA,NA,CASRREGDTEAFF,TGTGCCAGTAGGCGGGAAGGAGACACTGAAGCTTTCTTT